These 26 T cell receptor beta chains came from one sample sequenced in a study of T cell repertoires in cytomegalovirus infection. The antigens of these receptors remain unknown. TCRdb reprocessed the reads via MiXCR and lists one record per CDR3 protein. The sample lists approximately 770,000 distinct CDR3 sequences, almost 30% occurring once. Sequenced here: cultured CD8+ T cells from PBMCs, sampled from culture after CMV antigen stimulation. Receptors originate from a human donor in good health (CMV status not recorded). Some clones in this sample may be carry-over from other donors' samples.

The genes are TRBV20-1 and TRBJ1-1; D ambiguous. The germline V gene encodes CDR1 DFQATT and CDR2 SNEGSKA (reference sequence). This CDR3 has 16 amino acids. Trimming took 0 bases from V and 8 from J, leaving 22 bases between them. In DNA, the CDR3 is TGCAGTGCTAGAGATCGGCTGGTGGGCTCCATCGTCGAAGCTTTCTTT. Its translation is CSARDRLVGSIVEAFF.

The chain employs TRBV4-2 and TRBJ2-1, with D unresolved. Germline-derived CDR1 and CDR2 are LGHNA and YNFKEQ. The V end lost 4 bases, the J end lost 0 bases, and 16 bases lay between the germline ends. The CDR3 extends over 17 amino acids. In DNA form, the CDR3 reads TGTGCCAGCAGCCTATCCCCCTACTCGAGCTCCTACAATGAGCAGTTCTTC. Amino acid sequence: CASSLSPYSSSYNEQFF.

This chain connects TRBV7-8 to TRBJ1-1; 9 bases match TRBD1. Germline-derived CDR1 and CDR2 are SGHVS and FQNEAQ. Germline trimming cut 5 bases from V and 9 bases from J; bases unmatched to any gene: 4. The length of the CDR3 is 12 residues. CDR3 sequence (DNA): TGTGCCAGCAGCCGTCACAGGGGGCAAGCTTTCTTT. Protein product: CASSRHRGQAFF.

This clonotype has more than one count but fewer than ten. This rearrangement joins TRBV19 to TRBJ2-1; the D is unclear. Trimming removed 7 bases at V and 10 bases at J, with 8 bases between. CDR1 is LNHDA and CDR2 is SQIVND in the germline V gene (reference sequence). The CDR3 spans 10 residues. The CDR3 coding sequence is TGTGCCAGTAAAGCGCAGGAGCAGTTCTTC. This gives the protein CASKAQEQFF. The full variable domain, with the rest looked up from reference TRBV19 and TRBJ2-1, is DGGITQSPKYLFRKEGQNVTLSCEQNLNHDAMYWYRQDPGQGLRLIYYSQIVNDFQKGDIAEGYSVSREKKESFPLTVTSAQKNPTAFYLCASKAQEQFFGPGTRLTVL.

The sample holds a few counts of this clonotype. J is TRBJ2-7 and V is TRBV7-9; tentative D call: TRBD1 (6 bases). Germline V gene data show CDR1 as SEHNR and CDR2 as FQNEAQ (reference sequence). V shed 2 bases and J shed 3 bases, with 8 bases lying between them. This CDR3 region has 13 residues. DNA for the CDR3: TGTGCCAGCAGCTTAAGGACAGTCTACGAGCAGTACTTC. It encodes CASSLRTVYEQYF.

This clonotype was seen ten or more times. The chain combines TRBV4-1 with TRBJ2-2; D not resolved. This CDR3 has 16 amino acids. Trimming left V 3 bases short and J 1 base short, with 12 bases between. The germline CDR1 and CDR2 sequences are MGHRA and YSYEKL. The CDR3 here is CASSHRNDENTGELFF. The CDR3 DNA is TGCGCCAGCAGCCACCGCAATGACGAGAACACCGGGGAGCTGTTTTTT.

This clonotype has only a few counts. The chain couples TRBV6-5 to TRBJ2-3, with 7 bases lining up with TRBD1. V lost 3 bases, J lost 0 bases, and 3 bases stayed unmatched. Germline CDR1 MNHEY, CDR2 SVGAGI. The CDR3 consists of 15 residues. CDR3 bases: TGTGCCAGCAGTTATATAGGGGGCAGCACAGATACGCAGTATTTT. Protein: CASSYIGGSTDTQYF.

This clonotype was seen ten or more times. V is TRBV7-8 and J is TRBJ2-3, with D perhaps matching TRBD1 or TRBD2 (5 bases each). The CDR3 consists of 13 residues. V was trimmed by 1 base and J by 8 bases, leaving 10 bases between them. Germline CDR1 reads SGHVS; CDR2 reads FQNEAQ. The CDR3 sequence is CASSLGGRPTQYF. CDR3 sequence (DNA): TGTGCCAGCAGCTTAGGGGGACGACCTACGCAGTATTTT.

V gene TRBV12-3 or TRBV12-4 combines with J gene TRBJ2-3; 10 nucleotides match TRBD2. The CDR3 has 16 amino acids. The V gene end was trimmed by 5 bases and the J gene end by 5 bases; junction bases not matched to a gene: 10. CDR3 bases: TGTGCCAGCAGTACTTATCTAGCGGGGGAATTAGATACGCAGTATTTT. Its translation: CASSTYLAGELDTQYF.

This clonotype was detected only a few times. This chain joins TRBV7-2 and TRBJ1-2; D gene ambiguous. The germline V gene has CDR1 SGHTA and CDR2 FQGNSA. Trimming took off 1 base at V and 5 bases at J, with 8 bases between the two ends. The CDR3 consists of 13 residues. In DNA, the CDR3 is TGTGCCAGCAGCTTAGAACCAGGATATGGCTACACCTTC. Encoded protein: CASSLEPGYGYTF.

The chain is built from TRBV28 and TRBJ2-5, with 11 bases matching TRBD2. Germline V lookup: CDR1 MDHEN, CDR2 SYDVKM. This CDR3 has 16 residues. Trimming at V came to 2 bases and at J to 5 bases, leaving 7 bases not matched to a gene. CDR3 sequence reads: CASSLISGGAQETQYF. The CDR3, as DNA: TGTGCCAGCAGTTTAATTAGCGGGGGGGCCCAGGAGACCCAGTACTTC.

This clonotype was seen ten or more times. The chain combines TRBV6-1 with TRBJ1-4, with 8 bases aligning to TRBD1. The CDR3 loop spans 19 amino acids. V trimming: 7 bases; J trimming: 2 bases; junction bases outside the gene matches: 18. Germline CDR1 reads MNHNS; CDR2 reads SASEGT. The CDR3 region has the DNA TGTGCCAGCAAGGATCGGGACAGGCGATTGTCGGGGACTAATGAAAAACTGTTTTTT. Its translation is CASKDRDRRLSGTNEKLFF.

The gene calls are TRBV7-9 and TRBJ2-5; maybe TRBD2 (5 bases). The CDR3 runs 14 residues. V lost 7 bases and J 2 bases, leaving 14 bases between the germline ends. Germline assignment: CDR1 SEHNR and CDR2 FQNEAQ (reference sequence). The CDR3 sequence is CASTPTGWQETQYF. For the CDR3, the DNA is TGTGCCAGCACCCCGACGGGGTGGCAAGAGACCCAGTACTTC.

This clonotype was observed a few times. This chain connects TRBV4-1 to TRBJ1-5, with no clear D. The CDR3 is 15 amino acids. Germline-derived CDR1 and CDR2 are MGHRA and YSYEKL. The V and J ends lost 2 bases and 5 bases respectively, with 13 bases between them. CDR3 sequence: CASSQFGSADQPQHF. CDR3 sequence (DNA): TGCGCCAGCAGCCAATTTGGGAGCGCGGATCAGCCCCAGCATTTT.

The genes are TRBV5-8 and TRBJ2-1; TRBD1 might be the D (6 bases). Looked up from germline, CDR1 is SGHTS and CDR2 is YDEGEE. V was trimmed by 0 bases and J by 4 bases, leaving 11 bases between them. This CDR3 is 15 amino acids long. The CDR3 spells CASSLVDRVYNEQFF. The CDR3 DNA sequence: TGTGCCAGCAGCTTGGTGGACAGAGTTTACAATGAGCAGTTCTTC.

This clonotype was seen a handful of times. This CDR3 is CASMAAAGSSDTQYF. CDR3 sequence (DNA): TGTGCCAGTATGGCTGCAGCGGGGAGCTCGGATACGCAGTATTTT. The chain employs TRBV19 and TRBJ2-3; 7 bases agree with TRBD2. Germline lookup yields CDR1 LNHDA and CDR2 SQIVND (reference sequence). The junction had 13 bases not matched to a gene; V was cut back by 7 bases and J by 6 bases. This CDR3 has 15 residues.

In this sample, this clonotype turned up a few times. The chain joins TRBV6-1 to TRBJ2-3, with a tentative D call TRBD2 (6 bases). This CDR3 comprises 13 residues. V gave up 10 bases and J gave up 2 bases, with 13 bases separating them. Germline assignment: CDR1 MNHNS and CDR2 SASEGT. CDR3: CATIGGPTDTQYF. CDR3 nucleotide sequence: TGTGCCACCATCGGGGGACCCACAGATACGCAGTATTTT.

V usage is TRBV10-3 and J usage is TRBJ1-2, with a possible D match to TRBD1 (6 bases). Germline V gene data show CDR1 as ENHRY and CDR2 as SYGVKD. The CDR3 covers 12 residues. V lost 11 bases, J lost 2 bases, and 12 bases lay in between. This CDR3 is CAVTGSNYGYTF. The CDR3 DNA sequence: TGTGCCGTTACAGGGTCGAACTATGGCTACACCTTC.

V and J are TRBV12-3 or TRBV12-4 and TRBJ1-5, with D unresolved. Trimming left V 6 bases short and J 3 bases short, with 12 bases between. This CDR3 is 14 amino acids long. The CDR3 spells CASRTRGVNQPQHF. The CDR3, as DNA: TGTGCCAGCAGGACGCGGGGAGTCAATCAGCCCCAGCATTTT.

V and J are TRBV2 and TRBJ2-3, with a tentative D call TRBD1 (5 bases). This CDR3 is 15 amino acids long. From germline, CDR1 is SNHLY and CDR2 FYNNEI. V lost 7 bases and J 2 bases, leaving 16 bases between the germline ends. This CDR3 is CASNFGHGNTDTQYF. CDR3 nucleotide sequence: TGTGCCAGCAACTTCGGACATGGGAACACAGATACGCAGTATTTT.

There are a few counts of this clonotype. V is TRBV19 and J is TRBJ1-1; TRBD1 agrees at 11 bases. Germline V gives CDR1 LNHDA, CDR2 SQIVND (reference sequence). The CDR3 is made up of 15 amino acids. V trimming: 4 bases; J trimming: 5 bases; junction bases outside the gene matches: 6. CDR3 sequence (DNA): TGTGCCAGTAGTAAATGGACAGGGGGCATGACTGAAGCTTTCTTT. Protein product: CASSKWTGGMTEAFF.

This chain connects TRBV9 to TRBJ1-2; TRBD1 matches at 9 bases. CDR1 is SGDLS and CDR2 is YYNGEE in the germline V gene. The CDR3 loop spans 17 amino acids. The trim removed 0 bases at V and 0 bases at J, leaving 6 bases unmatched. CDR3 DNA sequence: TGTGCCAGCAGCGTAGCTACAGGGGGCTATTCTAACTATGGCTACACCTTC. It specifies CASSVATGGYSNYGYTF.

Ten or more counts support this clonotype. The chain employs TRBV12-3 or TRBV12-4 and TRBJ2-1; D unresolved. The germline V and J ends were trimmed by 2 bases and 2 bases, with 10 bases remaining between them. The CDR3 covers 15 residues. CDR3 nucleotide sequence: TGTGCCAGCAGTTTAAATGGTGGACCCTACAATGAGCAGTTCTTC. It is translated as CASSLNGGPYNEQFF.

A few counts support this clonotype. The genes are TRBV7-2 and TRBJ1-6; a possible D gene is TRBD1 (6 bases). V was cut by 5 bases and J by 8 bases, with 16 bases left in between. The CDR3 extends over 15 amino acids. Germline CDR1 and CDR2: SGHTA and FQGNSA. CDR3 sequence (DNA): TGTGCCAGCAGCCTACAGGGCTACCCTGATTCACCCCTCCACTTT. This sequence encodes CASSLQGYPDSPLHF.

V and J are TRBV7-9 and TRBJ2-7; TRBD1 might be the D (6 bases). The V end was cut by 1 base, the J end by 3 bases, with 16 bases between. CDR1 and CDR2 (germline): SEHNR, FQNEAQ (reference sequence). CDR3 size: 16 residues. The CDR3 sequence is CASSLGSLGRGYEQYV. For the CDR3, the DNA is TGTGCCAGCAGCTTAGGAAGTCTGGGCAGGGGCTACGAGCAGTACGTC.

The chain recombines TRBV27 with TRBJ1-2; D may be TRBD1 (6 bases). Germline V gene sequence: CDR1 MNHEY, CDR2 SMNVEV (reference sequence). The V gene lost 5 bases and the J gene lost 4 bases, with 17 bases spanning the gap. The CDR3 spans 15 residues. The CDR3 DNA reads TGTGCCAGCAGTGCTGCGACAGGCGGGGGCTATGGCTACACCTTC. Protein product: CASSAATGGGYGYTF.